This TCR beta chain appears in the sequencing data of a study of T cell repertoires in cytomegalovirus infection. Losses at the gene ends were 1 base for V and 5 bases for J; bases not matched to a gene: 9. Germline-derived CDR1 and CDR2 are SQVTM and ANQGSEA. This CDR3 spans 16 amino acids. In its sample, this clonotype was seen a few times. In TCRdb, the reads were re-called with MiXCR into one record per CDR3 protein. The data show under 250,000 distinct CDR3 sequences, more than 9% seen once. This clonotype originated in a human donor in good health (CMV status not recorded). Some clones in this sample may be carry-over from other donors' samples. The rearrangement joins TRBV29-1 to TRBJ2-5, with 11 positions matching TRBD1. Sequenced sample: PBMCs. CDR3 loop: CSVEGLGTGGTETQYF. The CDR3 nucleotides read TGCAGCGTTGAAGGACTCGGGACAGGGGGGACCGAGACCCAGTACTTC.